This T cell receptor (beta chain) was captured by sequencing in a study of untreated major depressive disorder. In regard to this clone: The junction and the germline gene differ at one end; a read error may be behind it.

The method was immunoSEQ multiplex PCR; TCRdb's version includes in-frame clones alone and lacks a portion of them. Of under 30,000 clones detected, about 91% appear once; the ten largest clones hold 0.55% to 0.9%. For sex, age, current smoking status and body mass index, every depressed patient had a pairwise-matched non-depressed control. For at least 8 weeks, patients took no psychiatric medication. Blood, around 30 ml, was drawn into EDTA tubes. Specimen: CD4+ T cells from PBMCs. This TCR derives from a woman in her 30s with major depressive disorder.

The CDR3 here is CTPTEAFF. For the CDR3, the DNA is TGCACCCCGACTGAAGCTTTCTTT. The gene calls are TRBV7-9 and TRBJ1-1, with unresolved D. Germline V gene lookup returns CDR1 SEHNR and CDR2 FQNEAQ (reference sequence). There are 8 residues in the CDR3.